Reported below is one T cell receptor beta chain. This CDR3 has 14 amino acids. Germline V CDR1 and CDR2: SGHTA, FQGNSA. V lost 6 bases to trimming and J lost 7 bases; unmatched junction nucleotides: 8. Using immunoSEQ multiplex PCR, the repertoire was profiled, and TCRdb retains in-frame clones only, with some absent. The table includes tens of thousands of clones, approximately 90% detected once. The sample comes from a study of T cell changes during pregnancy in multiple sclerosis. This material consisted of CD4+ T cells from peripheral blood mononuclear cells, taken after pregnancy. This receptor was taken from a female donor in good health, enrolled as a control in a pregnancy study. The chain combines TRBV7-2 with TRBJ1-5; 8 nucleotides match TRBD1. The CDR3 nucleotides read TGTGCCAGCAGAGGGCAGGGGGCGGGCCAGCCCCAGCATTTT. The encoded protein is CASRGQGAGQPQHF.